The source of this TCR beta chain is a study of blood T cell repertoires in COVID-19. Study-level information: Some COVID-19 samples were acute and others convalescent; all came from the United States, Italy and Spain. Sample material is recorded as cDNA or gDNA derived from T cells, B-cell-depleted T cells, or PBMCs.

How the authors handled the data: The authors estimated nucleated cell counts from reference gene primer amplification. The protocol was immunoSEQ multiplex PCR, while the TCRdb copy is restricted to in-frame clones and leaves out a portion. V, J and clone size derive from that table, while D and trimming were established from the DNA sequence. The top ten hold roughly 4.6% of the sample, which has nearly 110,000 clones, about 89% seen once. Looked up from germline, CDR1 is SGHRS and CDR2 is YFSETQ. With 0 bases clipped from V and 6 bases from J, the junction kept 6 bases outside the gene matches. This CDR3 has 16 residues.

The sequenced sample consisted of peripheral blood. The TCR comes from a man aged 35-49 years with active or convalescent COVID-19. V is TRBV5-1 and J is TRBJ2-1; 10 positions agree with TRBD2. The CDR3 DNA reads as TGCGCCAGCAGCTTGGGGGGTCTAGCGGGAGTCAATGAGCAGTTCTTC. Amino acids: CASSLGGLAGVNEQFF.